This record looks at one TCR beta chain sequence and its context. Its cognate antigen is unknown. Generated by immunoSEQ multiplex PCR, the TCRdb table keeps only in-frame clones and is missing some. Of about 2 million clones listed, around 96% are singletons. The data belong to a study of shared clonotypes between healthy human individuals. Study-level findings and limits: Sequencing of the sorted subsets was shown by rarefaction to be incomplete despite large depth. Naive CD4 clonotypes were shared across several donors at around 5%. How much donors shared clonotypes was expected to be affected by sequencing depth.

V lost 6 bases, J lost 7 bases, and 12 bases lay in between. CDR3 size: 13 residues. The germline gives CDR1 LNHNV, CDR2 YYDKDF (reference sequence). The naive CD8 population came from CD45RO-negative cells selected for CCR7, without terminally differentiated effector memory CD45RA+ cells. Sequenced input: naive CD8+ T cells sorted from blood. The V gene is TRBV15, the J gene TRBJ1-4, with a tentative D call TRBD1 (5 bases). The clonotype comes from a man between 18 and 35 years old in good health. CDR3 in amino acids: CATRGGGVEKLFF. CDR3 bases: TGTGCCACCAGGGGCGGGGGGGTTGAAAAACTGTTTTTT.